The text below deals with one TCR beta chain. Its antigen remains undetermined. Within one base of it there is no much larger clone, and no base qualities were kept. A distance of 11 bases separates the germline ends of V and J, which lose 5 bases and 1 base respectively. CDR1 and CDR2 (SGHTA, FQGNSA) derive from the germline V gene. From the cysteine through the phenylalanine, the CDR3 covers 14 amino acids. Only the CDR3 DNA stays, 42 bases, in frame from base 1. The CDR3 regions of human TCRbeta chains were subjected to immunosequencing. The paper's processing steps were these. TCRs in the repertoires were compared against a reference library of SARS-CoV-2-specific TCRs that had been generated with the MIRA antigen-specificity platform. Breadth was defined as the fraction of unique TCRs that were SARS-CoV-2-associated, and depth was defined as the fraction of total T cells that were SARS-CoV-2-associated. Using the MIRA data, every spike-specific TCR was mapped to the spike region that the TCR reacted to and assigned to either a CD4 or a CD8 class. Log10-transformed breadth and depth values were compared by one-way ANOVA with Sidak's multiple comparisons tests. TCRdb carries this immuneACCESS record with in-frame sequences only. Its versions omit some clonotypes, under half of them owing to an unresolved V gene in the studies checked, with the rest unexplained. V and J calls and clone size are given by that table; D and trimming were obtained from the DNA. Counted in this sample were about 150,000 clones; 85% to 90% of them appeared once. Over 1.5% of the sample is held by the ten biggest clonotypes.

Per the publication, the time point label means: baseline before first vaccination. Vaccinee samples came from UK trials COV001 and COV002, including a single-blind randomized controlled phase 2/3 trial of AZD1222 (ChAdOx1 nCoV-19) in healthy adults. Trial participant PBMC samples were collected at day 0 and day 28 after the second dose for TCRbeta chain sequencing. The data originate from a study of T cell responses to AZD1222 COVID-19 vaccine (dated by TCRdb to about 2021). Regarding the research as a whole: AZD1222 recipients with second doses at about 4 weeks or about 12 weeks were pooled, because spike-specific TCR depth and breadth did not differ between schedules. Enrollment into the trials was organized by age into subgroups of 18-55, 56-69 and 70-plus years, and those subgroups contained approximately 160, 26 and 62 TCR-sequenced participants, respectively. TCR sequencing covered some 250 trial participants: 200 to 220 given two doses of AZD1222 and some 25 given two doses of MenACWY control vaccine.

Overall study results and their limits: Spike-specific TCR breadth and depth rose significantly after two AZD1222 doses compared with day 0 and with MenACWY recipients. No day 14 peak-response samples were available, so repertoires were characterized only after the peak T cell response. Reportedly, close to half of the unique spike-specific TCRs recognized epitopes lying outside the regions that are mutated in the B.1.351 and B.1.1.7 variants. CD4 TCRs associated with the vaccine covered the entire spike protein, and the dominant responses were in regions 160-218 and 743-854. The 56-69-year group was small, and its depth increase did not reach significance, likely because of low power. Participants were mostly white British, with more females than males. The authors suggested clonal diversity may have been underestimated. Conclusions about previously exposed vaccinees were limited because only six AZD1222 recipients were SARS-CoV-2 seropositive at baseline.

Sequences were derived from peripheral blood, sampled on day 0 of AZD1222 vaccination. The TCR sequence derives from an adult in good health. The sequence joins TRBV7-2 to TRBJ1-1; too little of a D gene remains to name it. The nucleotide sequence is TGTGCCAGCAGCATACTGGATCAGAACACTGAAGCTTTCTTT. It specifies CASSILDQNTEAFF.